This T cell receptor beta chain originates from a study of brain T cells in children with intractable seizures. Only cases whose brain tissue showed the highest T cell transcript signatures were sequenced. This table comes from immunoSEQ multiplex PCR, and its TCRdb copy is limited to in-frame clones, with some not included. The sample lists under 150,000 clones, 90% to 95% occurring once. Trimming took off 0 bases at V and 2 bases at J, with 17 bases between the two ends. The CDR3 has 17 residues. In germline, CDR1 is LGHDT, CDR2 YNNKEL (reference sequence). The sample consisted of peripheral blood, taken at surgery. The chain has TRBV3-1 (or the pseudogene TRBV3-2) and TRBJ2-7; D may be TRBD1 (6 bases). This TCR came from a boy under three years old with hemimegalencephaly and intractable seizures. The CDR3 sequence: CASSQETTGSEPYEQYF. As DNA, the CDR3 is TGTGCCAGCAGCCAAGAGACTACAGGGTCTGAGCCCTACGAGCAGTACTTC.